The entry that follows covers one T cell receptor beta chain sequence. Whereas donors were nominally healthy upon sampling, unrecorded immune exposures were probable. There are 17 residues in the CDR3. Looked up from germline, CDR1 is MNHEY and CDR2 is SMNVEV (reference sequence). The germline V and J ends were trimmed by 5 bases and 4 bases, with 23 bases remaining between them. This entry is derived from a study of cytomegalovirus exposure and HLA in healthy donors. On the study more broadly: From HLA-typed donors, an early data release held tens of millions of unique TCRs.

The PCR made use of 60 Vbeta and 13 Jbeta primers. Sequenced by immunoSEQ multiplex PCR; TCRdb stores in-frame clones only, minus some. The sample totals 200,000 or so clones; its top ten clones hold almost 0.75%. The source is a boy under 18 in good health and CMV-seronegative. This rearrangement joins TRBV27 to TRBJ1-1; D is possibly TRBD1 (5 bases). Material: PBMCs. CDR3 nucleotides: TGTGCCAGCAGTCGGTATCAGGGCGGACCCTCGGGCACTGAAGCTTTCTTT. It specifies CASSRYQGGPSGTEAFF.